What follows are 16 T cell receptor beta chains derived from one specimen sequenced in a study of T cell changes during pregnancy in multiple sclerosis. Libraries were prepared by immunoSEQ multiplex PCR; TCRdb keeps only in-frame clonotypes and omits some of them. Here the sample spans about 41,000 clones, about nine tenths being singletons. The sequencing here drew on CD4+ T cells from peripheral blood mononuclear cells, taken in the first trimester of pregnancy. Source of these receptors: a female donor with multiple sclerosis, enrolled in a pregnancy study.

The rearrangement joins TRBV7-8 to TRBJ2-7, with D unclear. Trimming stripped 0 bases from V and 4 bases from J, with 7 bases between. CDR3 length equals 13 residues. Germline V lookup: CDR1 SGHVS, CDR2 FQNEAQ. Here the CDR3 reads CASSLAADYEQYF. In nucleotides, the CDR3 is TGTGCCAGCAGCTTAGCGGCCGATTACGAGCAGTACTTC.

In this sample, this clone turned up a few times. The V call is TRBV13, the J call TRBJ1-3, with D possibly TRBD1 on 6 matching bases. Trimming removed 6 bases from V and 0 bases from J, with 18 bases in between. The CDR3 is made up of 17 amino acids. Looked up from germline, CDR1 is PRHDT and CDR2 is FYEKMQ (reference sequence). The CDR3, as DNA: TGTGCCAGCAGAGAGCGGCAGGGGCGCAGCTCTGGAAACACCATATATTTT. The encoded protein is CASRERQGRSSGNTIYF.

The rearrangement joins TRBV13 to TRBJ2-1, with TRBD2 identical over 16 bases. The germline gives CDR1 PRHDT, CDR2 FYEKMQ (reference sequence). There are 17 residues in the CDR3. After removal of 5 bases from V and 7 bases from J, the junction contained 8 bases not matched to a gene. The CDR3 here is CASSPPGLAGGPNEQFF. For the CDR3, the DNA is TGTGCCAGCAGCCCTCCGGGACTAGCGGGAGGGCCTAATGAGCAGTTCTTC.

J is TRBJ2-5 and V is TRBV28, with unresolved D. This CDR3 is 11 amino acids long. CDR1 is MDHEN and CDR2 is SYDVKM in the germline V gene. The V end was cut by 4 bases, the J end by 2 bases, with 2 bases between. The CDR3: CASSSQETQYF. The DNA of the CDR3 is TGTGCCAGCAGTTCTCAAGAGACCCAGTACTTC. Full variable domain (outside the CDR3, taken from reference TRBV28 and TRBJ2-5): DVKVTQSSRYLVKRTGEKVFLECVQDMDHENMFWYRQDPGLGLRLIYFSYDVKMKEKGDIPEGYSVSREKKERFSLILESASTNQTSMYLCASSSQETQYFGPGTRLLVL.

The genes are TRBV5-6 and TRBJ2-1, with TRBD2 identical over 9 bases. CDR3 length: 16 residues. Germline lookup yields CDR1 SGHDT and CDR2 YYEEEE. Trimming at V came to 4 bases and at J to 6 bases, leaving 11 bases not matched to a gene. The CDR3 DNA reads as TGTGCCAGCAGCAGTACCGGGACTAGCTTAACCAATGAGCAGTTCTTC. Amino acid sequence: CASSSTGTSLTNEQFF.

The chain couples TRBV19 to TRBJ1-2; 7 positions agree with TRBD1. CDR3 length: 14 residues. V lost 6 bases and J lost 0; bases outside the gene matches: 4. Germline V CDR1 and CDR2: LNHDA, SQIVND (reference sequence). The CDR3: CASRDRRPNYGYTF. Here the CDR3 DNA reads TGTGCCAGTAGGGACAGGCGGCCTAACTATGGCTACACCTTC.

The chain joins TRBV30 to TRBJ2-3; 10 nucleotides agree with TRBD1. V gave up 4 bases and J gave up 6 bases; unmatched junction bases: 10. Germline values: CDR1 GTSNPN, CDR2 SVGIG (reference sequence). This CDR3 comprises 15 residues. The CDR3 bases are TGTGCCTGGAATAGTGGACAGGGGGTAGCGGATACGCAGTATTTT. Its protein is CAWNSGQGVADTQYF.

The J gene is TRBJ2-7, the V gene TRBV15; D unresolved. The V end lost 2 bases, the J end lost 3 bases, and 5 bases lay between the germline ends. Germline V gives CDR1 LNHNV, CDR2 YYDKDF (reference sequence). The CDR3 covers 12 residues. CDR3 protein: CATSRRGYEQYF. The CDR3, as DNA: TGTGCCACCAGCAGAAGAGGCTACGAGCAGTACTTC.

The gene calls are TRBV6-5 and TRBJ1-5; a weak D match, TRBD1 (5 bases). This CDR3 spans 14 amino acids. The ends were cut back, 3 bases at V and 2 bases at J, with 8 bases in the middle. Germline V gene data show CDR1 as MNHEY and CDR2 as SVGAGI. The CDR3 DNA follows: TGTGCCAGCAGTTATACAGGTCGCAATCAGCCCCAGCATTTT. Amino acids: CASSYTGRNQPQHF.

The chain employs TRBV7-9 and TRBJ2-7, with TRBD2 matching over 14 bases. There are 14 residues in the CDR3. The trim removed 4 bases at V and 10 bases at J, leaving 6 bases unmatched. The germline V gene encodes CDR1 SEHNR and CDR2 FQNEAQ (reference sequence). CDR3 nucleotide sequence: TGTGCCAGCAGCTCTAGGACTAGCGGGAGGCATCAGTACTTC. Translation gives CASSSRTSGRHQYF.

The gene calls are TRBV6-5 and TRBJ1-2; weak D call: TRBD1 (6 bases). Trimming pared 5 bases from V and 7 bases from J, leaving 17 bases between. The CDR3 sequence is 14 residues long. Germline lookup yields CDR1 MNHEY and CDR2 SVGAGI. CDR3 coding DNA: TGTGCCAGCAGTCGTAGCCTACAGGGTTTTGGCTACACCTTC. Protein product: CASSRSLQGFGYTF.

The CDR3 region is CASSPSGRARRGETQYF. DNA of the CDR3: TGTGCCAGTAGTCCCAGTGGGAGGGCCCGGAGAGGAGAGACCCAGTACTTC. V gene TRBV19 combines with J gene TRBJ2-5, with TRBD2 matching 7 bases. V trimming: 5 bases; J trimming: 4 bases; junction bases outside the gene matches: 16. The CDR3 has 17 residues. Per germline, CDR1 LNHDA and CDR2 SQIVND (reference sequence).

The chain couples TRBV7-6 to TRBJ2-7; TRBD1 agrees at 8 bases. This CDR3 contains 14 residues. The germline V gene has CDR1 SGHVS and CDR2 FNYEAQ. V was clipped by 8 bases and J by 4 bases; unmatched bases: 10. The DNA for the CDR3 is TGTGCCAGCTCAGCAGGGGGCTTCCCATACGAGCAGTACTTC. Translation: CASSAGGFPYEQYF. Using reference TRBV7-6 and TRBJ2-7 for the parts outside the CDR3, the full variable domain is GAGVSQSPRYKVTKRGQDVALRCDPISGHVSLYWYRQALGQGPEFLTYFNYEAQQDKSGLPNDRFSAERPEGSISTLTIQRTEQRDSAMYRCASSAGGFPYEQYFGPGTRLTVT.

This rearrangement joins TRBV18 to TRBJ2-3; 7 bases fit TRBD1. Germline CDR1 is KGHSH and CDR2 is LQKENI. J lost 6 bases, V lost 0 bases, and 12 bases had no gene match. The CDR3 covers 17 residues. As DNA, the CDR3 is TGTGCCAGCTCACCACCGGCAGGGACAGAGTTTTCTGATACGCAGTATTTT. Translating it yields CASSPPAGTEFSDTQYF.

This chain joins TRBV29-1 and TRBJ2-7; D perhaps matches TRBD2 (6 bases). The germline V and J ends were trimmed by 1 base and 4 bases, with 17 bases remaining between them. CDR1 and CDR2 (germline): SQVTM, ANQGSEA. The length of the CDR3 is 15 residues. The DNA of the CDR3 is TGCAGCGTTGAAGCCCATTCGGGGGAAGTTTACGAGCAGTACTTC. Its protein product is CSVEAHSGEVYEQYF.

CDR3 protein: CATSRLGTSGSSSYNEQFF. The DNA for the CDR3 is TGTGCCACCTCACGACTAGGGACTAGCGGGAGTAGCTCCTACAATGAGCAGTTCTTC. The chain links TRBV15 to TRBJ2-1; 14 bases map to TRBD2. Germline V lookup: CDR1 LNHNV, CDR2 YYDKDF (reference sequence). The CDR3 has 19 amino acids. J gave up 0 bases and V 8 bases, and 12 bases lay outside the gene matches.